This T cell receptor (beta chain) is from a study of blood T cell repertoires in COVID-19. Background on the study: Samples of COVID-19 (acute and convalescent) were obtained from the United States, Italy and Spain. Sources were T cells, B-cell-depleted T cells, or PBMCs; the material itself was cDNA or gDNA.

Comment on this clone: This sample also contains other DNA sequences that code for the same CDR3.

This CDR3 is built from 13 residues. Germline-derived CDR1 and CDR2 are SGHRS and YFSETQ. V lost 0 bases to trimming and J lost 8 bases, with 11 bases between them. Original analysis: Cell counts per sample came from amplifying reference gene primers. Some clones are missing from TCRdb's copy, which holds only in-frame ones; the method was immunoSEQ multiplex PCR. V, J and clone size derive from that table, while D and trimming were established from the DNA sequence. Among roughly 230,000 clones listed, around 81% were seen once. The chain combines TRBV5-1 with TRBJ1-2, with TRBD1 as a possible D gene (5 bases). The source material was peripheral blood. The sequence derives from a man between 45 and 60 years old with active or convalescent COVID-19. In DNA form, the CDR3 reads TGCGCCAGCAGCTTGGCAGGGCTGAGCGGCTACACCTTC. This sequence encodes CASSLAGLSGYTF.